This T cell receptor beta chain was profiled in a study of blood T cell repertoires in COVID-19. Study-level background: There were acute and convalescent COVID-19 samples, and they came from the United States, Italy and Spain.

Study members were between about 18 and 100 years old and lived in 24 US regions. There are a few counts of this clone. Produced via immunoSEQ multiplex PCR; TCRdb's table is partial and in-frame only. The data hold 200,000 to 300,000 clones, with about 90% observed a single time. The CDR3 contains 18 residues. The sequenced sample was PBMCs or T cells enriched from blood (not recorded which). This receptor was taken from a woman aged 40 to 55 who had been exposed to COVID-19. The V gene is TRBV21-1, the J gene TRBJ2-1; TRBD2 is the table's D call and was not checked against the DNA. TRBV21-1 is assigned pseudogene status. The CDR3 region is CASHLLGTSGRASNEQFF. The CDR3 bases are TGTGCCAGCCATCTCCTGGGGACTAGCGGGAGGGCAAGCAATGAGCAGTTCTTC.